This T cell receptor beta chain is from a study of blood T cell repertoires in COVID-19. Assay used: immunoSEQ multiplex PCR; TCRdb lists only in-frame clones, some missing. Of some 60,000 clones listed, approximately 85% are singletons. V lost 3 bases and J lost 2; bases outside the gene matches: 4. Germline V gene sequence: CDR1 SGHRS, CDR2 YFSETQ. The CDR3 length is 14 residues. The material sequenced was peripheral blood. This sequence originates from a human donor in a cohort sampled during active COVID-19. The chain links TRBV5-1 to TRBJ2-5, with 7 bases fitting TRBD1. CDR3 loop: CASSSGQSQETQYF. CDR3 bases: TGCGCCAGCAGCTCGGGACAGTCGCAAGAGACCCAGTACTTC.